This T cell receptor beta chain appears in the sequencing data of a study of blood T cell repertoires in COVID-19 (dated by TCRdb to the early 2020s). Context from the whole study: Samples from collaborators originated in the United States, Italy and Spain and spanned both the acute and convalescent phases of COVID-19. The repertoires were made available in a free public database intended to serve as a resource for research on the immune response to SARS-CoV-2. The dataset comprised deeply sampled blood TCRbeta repertoires from subjects exposed to, actively infected with, or recovered from COVID-19. The samples were drawn from the first 160 participants of the ongoing ImmuneRACE study and from some 1,300 subjects provided by 6 global collaborators. The material from the prospective study consisted of cDNA or gDNA derived from T cells, B-cell-depleted T cells, or PBMCs. Where available, HLA class I and class II types were obtained from metadata supplied by the sample provider rather than from assay-based typing. Sample metadata almost always included a de-identified subject ID, COVID-19 status, age in years and sex. Results and caveats for the whole study, not just this receptor: How much clinical and demographic metadata was included differed by source and by participant, and the metadata was provided uncurated.

In the prospective study, participants were about 18 to 100 years old, resided in 25 or so geographic areas of the United States, and were enrolled through a virtual design. In the prospective study, participants were assigned to cohorts based on the clinical history participants reported in a screening survey and a study questionnaire. Recovered participants in ImmuneRACE Cohort 3 were defined by two consecutive negative NP/OP PCR tests, clearance by a healthcare professional, or resolution of symptoms. Mobile phlebotomists in the prospective study collected whole blood, serum and a nasopharyngeal or oropharyngeal swab from every participant. Additional blood draws and questionnaires over a 2-month period could optionally be provided by prospective study participants. Before DNA extraction, prospective study blood samples were shipped either frozen or at room temperature. CDR1 SGDLS and CDR2 YYNGEE are derived from the germline V gene. Measured from the cysteine to the phenylalanine, the CDR3 is 12 residues long. The retained sequence is limited to the CDR3, 36 bases, with the frame set at the first base. V is pared back by 3 bases and J by 0 bases, with 4 bases lying between the germline termini.

TCRbeta CDR3 regions were amplified from genomic DNA by means of the immunoSEQ Assay, a bias-controlled multiplex PCR. In the authors' own workflow: Nucleated cell counts per sample were estimated from amplification of reference gene primers within the assay. Sequence reads were collapsed and filtered to measure the absolute abundance of every unique TCRbeta CDR3 rearrangement. Productive Simpson clonality was computed per sample as the square root of Simpson's diversity index over productive rearrangements. The table was pulled from immuneACCESS by TCRdb, which kept in-frame rearrangements only. Such tables lose some clones; where checked, under half of the loss comes from unresolved V genes, and the rest has no known cause. V and J calls and clone size are those listed in that table; D and trimming were worked out from the DNA. Here the sample has around 480,000 clones; roughly 90% occur a single time. The ten biggest clones cover about 0.7% of the sample.

With regard to this clone: Its recognized antigen is unknown. No base-level quality is on record; no much larger clone is a single base apart.

The sequence came from a woman aged 18-30 years who had recovered from COVID-19. The material sequenced was PBMCs or T cells enriched from blood (not recorded which). The rearranged chain carries TRBV9 and TRBJ2-7; no D segment can be confidently identified. The DNA is TGTGCCAGCAGCGCCAACTCCTACGAGCAGTACTTC. Translation gives CASSANSYEQYF.